This entry lists 5 T cell receptor beta chains sequenced from one sample in a study of shared clonotypes between healthy human individuals. Sequencing used immunoSEQ multiplex PCR; TCRdb keeps in-frame clones, though not all of them. The table records 980,000 or so clones, more than 75% of them present only once. The sequencing input was memory CD4+ T cells sorted from blood. As to subset: CD45RA-negative fraction. These receptors were obtained from a young man in good health.

The sample holds a few counts of this clone. The same CDR3 is also encoded by other DNA sequences in this sample. The chain employs TRBV28 and TRBJ1-2; a weak D match, TRBD1 (5 bases). Trimming cost V 5 bases and J 2 bases, with 6 bases left between them. The CDR3 runs 12 residues. The germline V gene has CDR1 MDHEN and CDR2 SYDVKM. The CDR3 DNA reads TGTGCCAGCAGTCGGGGGAACTATGGCTACACCTTC. It yields the protein CASSRGNYGYTF.

This clone has only one observation. The chain employs TRBV5-4 and TRBJ2-7; D perhaps matches TRBD2 (5 bases). V lost 2 bases, J lost 2 bases, and 17 bases lay in between. This CDR3 contains 16 residues. CDR1 is SGHNT and CDR2 is YYREEE in the germline V gene (reference sequence). As DNA, the CDR3 is TGTGCCAGCAGCTTTCCCGGCGGGCTCTCCACCTACGAGCAGTACTTC. It encodes CASSFPGGLSTYEQYF.

With regard to this clone: The same CDR3 arises from other DNA sequences in this sample as well. The chain recombines TRBV10-3 with TRBJ2-5; TRBD1 aligns across 9 bases. The length of the CDR3 is 13 residues. Trimming removed 5 bases from V and 5 bases from J; junction bases left unmatched: 3. Germline assignment: CDR1 ENHRY and CDR2 SYGVKD. The CDR3 loop reads CAISPGQGETQYF. CDR3 sequence (DNA): TGTGCCATCAGTCCGGGACAGGGCGAGACCCAGTACTTC.

The gene calls are TRBV5-8 and TRBJ1-1; weak D call: TRBD1 (6 bases). The germline gives CDR1 SGHTS, CDR2 YDEGEE. This CDR3 has 14 residues. Trimming left V 1 base short and J 4 bases short, with 11 bases between. This chain's CDR3 is CASSLHQGFTEAFF. The CDR3 nucleotides read TGTGCCAGCAGCTTGCACCAGGGGTTCACTGAAGCTTTCTTT. Filled out from reference TRBV5-8 and TRBJ1-1, the complete variable domain reads EAGVTQSPTHLIKTRGQQATLRCSPISGHTSVYWYQQALGLGLQFLLWYDEGEERNRGNFPPRFSGRQFPNYSSELNVNALELEDSALYLCASSLHQGFTEAFFGQGTRLTVV.

The chain carries TRBV27 and TRBJ2-2; 10 nucleotides agree with TRBD2. Germline CDR1 reads MNHEY; CDR2 reads SMNVEV (reference sequence). The junction had 5 bases not matched to a gene; V was cut back by 5 bases and J by 8 bases. This CDR3 has 14 residues. CDR3 DNA: TGTGCCAGCAGTCAGCTAGCGGGGGCTGGGGAGCTGTTTTTT. Translation: CASSQLAGAGELFF.